This TCR beta chain stems from a study of blood T cell repertoires in COVID-19. Study at large: Collection of acute and convalescent COVID-19 samples took place in the United States, Italy and Spain. From T cells, B-cell-depleted T cells, or PBMCs came the material, which was cDNA or gDNA.

This clone has only one observation. In the original workflow: Researchers report that nucleated cell counts were estimated from reference gene primer amplification. Generated by immunoSEQ multiplex PCR, the TCRdb table keeps only in-frame clones and is missing some. The DNA was the basis for D and trimming; V, J and clone size are from that table. Of over 120,000 clones in the sample, approximately 80% were seen once. Trimming cost V 5 bases and J 3 bases; bases outside gene matches: 12. CDR1 is SGHTA, CDR2 FQGTGA, per germline. This CDR3 has 19 amino acids. This clonotype originated in a human donor in a cohort sampled during active COVID-19. The sequenced sample consisted of peripheral blood. V is TRBV7-3 and J is TRBJ2-3, with 15 bases aligning to TRBD2. CDR3 loop: CASSRTSGGAGGVTDTQYF. DNA for the CDR3: TGTGCCAGCAGCCGGACTAGCGGGGGGGCCGGCGGTGTGACAGATACGCAGTATTTT.